This T cell receptor (beta chain) was identified in a study of T-cell reconstitution after alpha-beta-depleted transplantation in children. This sample's TCRbeta library carried unique molecular identifier barcodes. TCRdb fed the PCR reads into MiXCR, producing one record per CDR3 protein. The sample carries a few hundred thousand distinct CDR3 sequences, 15% to 20% recorded once. This CDR3 comprises 15 residues. Germline V CDR1 and CDR2: SGHRS, YFSETQ. Trimming stripped 4 bases from V and 2 bases from J, with 14 bases between. The clonotype was recovered from a boy in the first two years of life who had a stem cell transplant for Wiskott-Aldrich syndrome, so the T cells may come from the graft donor. This chain links TRBV5-1 with TRBJ2-3, with D uncertain. Here the sequenced sample was PBMCs, mostly from graft donor cells, taken 360 days after TCRalphabeta/CD19-depleted stem cell transplant. The CDR3 is CASSRYTITTDTQYF. CDR3 sequence (DNA): TGCGCCAGCAGCCGATACACGATAACCACAGATACGCAGTATTTT.